This note documents a single T cell receptor beta chain sequence. Its antigen is not identified. The sample belongs to a study of CD8 T cells in ankylosing spondylitis. This CDR3 comprises 12 residues. Germline CDR1 SQVTM, CDR2 ANQGSEA. Trimming stripped 6 bases from V and 10 bases from J, with 16 bases between. TCRdb re-analysed the 5' RACE reads in MiXCR, keeping a single row per CDR3 protein. The sample holds roughly 230,000 distinct CDR3 sequences, more than 15% seen once. Study findings and constraints: A TCR beta motif of seven or eight highly homologous variants appeared characteristic of ankylosing spondylitis blood. Significant enrichment of disease-linked clones was reported in matched ankylosing spondylitis synovial fluid. In reactive arthritis synovial fluid and blood, some motif variants had been reported before.

The V gene is TRBV29-1, the J gene TRBJ2-1; D could derive from TRBD1 or TRBD2 (5 bases each). The sequencing input was blood, either unsorted or a sorted T cell fraction (not recorded which). The receptor was derived from a male donor with ankylosing spondylitis or in good health (not recorded which). The CDR3 is CSVAAGTGEQFF. DNA of the CDR3: TGCAGCGTCGCGGCCGGGACGGGAGAGCAGTTCTTC.